This entry lists 31 T cell receptor beta chains sequenced from one sample in a study of cytomegalovirus exposure and HLA in healthy donors. The PCR made use of 60 Vbeta and 13 Jbeta primers. Sequenced by immunoSEQ multiplex PCR; TCRdb stores in-frame clones only, minus some. This sample's table has around 77,000 clones. Sample: PBMCs. These receptors were taken from a man aged 50-60 years in good health and CMV-seropositive.

The rearrangement links TRBV18 to TRBJ1-2, with 9 bases fitting TRBD1. The CDR3 length is 13 residues. V dropped 3 bases and J dropped 4; count of bases not matched to a gene: 0. The germline V gene encodes CDR1 KGHSH and CDR2 LQKENI. The CDR3 reads CASSPDRGYGYTF. Written as DNA, the CDR3 is TGTGCCAGCTCACCGGACAGGGGCTATGGCTACACCTTC.

The gene calls are TRBV2 and TRBJ1-1, with 9 bases lining up with TRBD1. J gave up 4 bases and V 4 bases, and 4 bases lay outside the gene matches. The CDR3 spans 14 residues. CDR1 is SNHLY, CDR2 FYNNEI, per germline. The CDR3 sequence is CASSADRGGTEAFF. The CDR3 nucleotides are TGTGCCAGCAGTGCGGACAGGGGCGGCACTGAAGCTTTCTTT.

The V gene is TRBV9, the J gene TRBJ1-2; 11 positions agree with TRBD1. With V trimmed by 1 base and J by 7 bases, 3 bases remained unmatched. The CDR3 consists of 14 residues. The germline V gene has CDR1 SGDLS and CDR2 YYNGEE. CDR3 protein: CASSVSGTGGGYTF. As DNA, the CDR3 is TGTGCCAGCAGCGTATCCGGGACAGGGGGTGGCTACACCTTC.

The chain joins TRBV28 to TRBJ1-1; tentatively, D is TRBD1 (5 bases). V lost 6 bases and J lost 1, with 12 bases in between. Germline-derived CDR1 and CDR2 are MDHEN and SYDVKM. CDR3 length: 14 residues. This CDR3 reads CASSWGGGNTEAFF. Here the CDR3 DNA reads TGTGCCAGCAGCTGGGGGGGAGGGAACACTGAAGCTTTCTTT. The whole variable domain, filled in from reference TRBV28 and TRBJ1-1, reads DVKVTQSSRYLVKRTGEKVFLECVQDMDHENMFWYRQDPGLGLRLIYFSYDVKMKEKGDIPEGYSVSREKKERFSLILESASTNQTSMYLCASSWGGGNTEAFFGQGTRLTVV.

This sequence joins TRBV20-1 and TRBJ2-5; D remains ambiguous. This CDR3 comprises 11 residues. Trimming pared 5 bases from V and 3 bases from J, leaving 7 bases between. Per germline, CDR1 DFQATT and CDR2 SNEGSKA (reference sequence). The chain's CDR3 is CSASLEETQYF. The DNA of the CDR3 is TGCAGTGCTTCCCTCGAAGAGACCCAGTACTTC.

V usage is TRBV7-3 and J usage is TRBJ1-2; 7 bases align to TRBD1. The CDR3 spans 14 residues. Germline trimming cut 5 bases from V and 4 bases from J; bases unmatched to any gene: 7. Germline V gives CDR1 SGHTA, CDR2 FQGTGA. The CDR3 is CASSPGRDSYGYTF. The CDR3, as DNA: TGTGCCAGCAGCCCCGGACGGGACAGCTATGGCTACACCTTC.

The chain employs TRBV7-2 and TRBJ2-3, with 7 positions matching TRBD1. V dropped 3 bases and J dropped 3; count of bases not matched to a gene: 6. The CDR3 length is 15 residues. CDR1 SGHTA and CDR2 FQGNSA come from the germline V gene. The CDR3 protein is CASSFRQGQTDTQYF. The CDR3 nucleotides read TGTGCCAGCAGCTTCCGACAGGGACAGACAGATACGCAGTATTTT.

The genes are TRBV6-1 and TRBJ2-1; TRBD2 matches 15 bases. V was clipped by 3 bases and J by 0 bases; unmatched bases: 6. This CDR3 comprises 19 residues. Looked up from germline, CDR1 is MNHNS and CDR2 is SASEGT. The CDR3 region is CASSDRRTSGRASYNEQFF. Written as DNA, the CDR3 is TGTGCCAGCAGTGACCGCCGGACTAGCGGGAGGGCCTCCTACAATGAGCAGTTCTTC.

CDR3 coding DNA: TGTGCCAGCAGTTTCCAGGGGGGTGATGGCTACACCTTC. Its protein product is CASSFQGGDGYTF. This sequence joins TRBV27 and TRBJ1-2, with 7 bases fitting TRBD1. Germline assignment: CDR1 MNHEY and CDR2 SMNVEV (reference sequence). CDR3 length: 13 amino acids. J gave up 6 bases and V 3 bases, and 4 bases lay outside the gene matches.

The chain uses TRBV11-2 and TRBJ2-3; possibly TRBD2 for D (6 bases). Germline CDR1 is SGHAT and CDR2 is FQNNGV. Trimming removed 5 bases at V and 2 bases at J, with 11 bases between. This CDR3 is built from 14 residues. The CDR3 is CASSPGTYTDTQYF. The DNA of the CDR3 is TGTGCCAGCAGCCCCGGGACTTACACAGATACGCAGTATTTT. Together with reference TRBV11-2 and TRBJ2-3, the CDR3 gives the full variable domain: EAGVAQSPRYKIIEKRQSVAFWCNPISGHATLYWYQQILGQGPKLLIQFQNNGVVDDSQLPKDRFSAERLKGVDSTLKIQPAKLEDSAVYLCASSPGTYTDTQYFGPGTRLTVL.

The rearrangement links TRBV18 to TRBJ2-2, with D maybe TRBD2 (5 bases). The CDR3 contains 15 residues. Germline lookup yields CDR1 KGHSH and CDR2 LQKENI. Trimming removed 0 bases at V and 5 bases at J, with 10 bases between. CDR3 sequence (DNA): TGTGCCAGCTCACCACCGAGGGCCGGGACCGGGGAGCTGTTTTTT. This codes for CASSPPRAGTGELFF.

The chain couples TRBV10-2 to TRBJ2-5; 10 bases are shared with TRBD2. Trimming cost V 8 bases and J 2 bases; bases outside gene matches: 5. The CDR3 sequence is 14 residues long. Germline V CDR1 and CDR2: WSHSY, SAAADI. The CDR3 sequence is CASRSGGLQETQYF. CDR3 DNA: TGCGCCAGCCGTAGCGGGGGGTTACAAGAGACCCAGTACTTC.

The V and J genes are TRBV28 and TRBJ1-5, with 9 bases fitting TRBD1. The CDR3 contains 14 residues. With V trimmed by 7 bases and J by 4 bases, 5 bases remained unmatched. The germline V gene encodes CDR1 MDHEN and CDR2 SYDVKM. CDR3 protein: CASNSGTGNQPQHF. The DNA of the CDR3 is TGTGCCAGCAATTCAGGGACAGGGAATCAGCCCCAGCATTTT.

V usage is TRBV28 and J usage is TRBJ2-1; 12 bases fit TRBD2. This CDR3 has 14 residues. V was clipped by 7 bases and J by 8 bases; unmatched bases: 6. Germline V gene data show CDR1 as MDHEN and CDR2 as SYDVKM. In nucleotides, the CDR3 is TGTGCCAGCAATAGTCTAGCGGGAGGGGATGAGCAGTTCTTC. Translating it yields CASNSLAGGDEQFF. Supplemented by reference TRBV28 and TRBJ2-1, the full variable domain reads DVKVTQSSRYLVKRTGEKVFLECVQDMDHENMFWYRQDPGLGLRLIYFSYDVKMKEKGDIPEGYSVSREKKERFSLILESASTNQTSMYLCASNSLAGGDEQFFGPGTRLTVL.

The chain couples TRBV10-3 to TRBJ1-2; 9 bases agree with TRBD1. Trimming removed 6 bases from V and 3 bases from J; junction bases left unmatched: 5. The CDR3 totals 14 residues. The germline CDR1 and CDR2 sequences are ENHRY and SYGVKD. The CDR3: CAISRDREDYGYTF. The CDR3 region has the DNA TGTGCCATCAGCAGGGACAGGGAGGACTATGGCTACACCTTC.

This sequence joins TRBV9 and TRBJ1-2; 11 positions agree with TRBD1. Germline CDR1 SGDLS, CDR2 YYNGEE. Unmatched junction bases numbered 15, after V lost 4 bases and J lost 4 bases. This CDR3 comprises 18 residues. The CDR3 DNA reads TGTGCCAGCAGCTCTTCGAGGACAGGGGGCTTTTTGGCCTATGGCTACACCTTC. Its translation: CASSSSRTGGFLAYGYTF.

V gene TRBV5-8 combines with J gene TRBJ1-5, with a tentative D call TRBD1 (5 bases). The CDR3 has 15 amino acids. In germline, CDR1 is SGHTS, CDR2 YDEGEE. Deletions cut 3 bases from V and 4 bases from J, with 14 bases between. CDR3 nucleotides: TGTGCCAGCAGCTGGCGGGGCAGGAGGAATCAGCCCCAGCATTTT. Amino acid sequence: CASSWRGRRNQPQHF. The full variable domain, with the rest looked up from reference TRBV5-8 and TRBJ1-5, is EAGVTQSPTHLIKTRGQQATLRCSPISGHTSVYWYQQALGLGLQFLLWYDEGEERNRGNFPPRFSGRQFPNYSSELNVNALELEDSALYLCASSWRGRRNQPQHFGDGTRLSIL.

The chain employs TRBV7-8 and TRBJ2-1; tentative D call: TRBD1 (6 bases). CDR3 length equals 13 residues. The V gene's germline CDR1 is SGHVS and CDR2 FQNEAQ. The V and J ends lost 5 bases and 8 bases respectively, with 13 bases between them. This CDR3 is CASSRFSGDEQFF. CDR3 nucleotides: TGTGCCAGCAGCCGCTTCTCAGGGGATGAGCAGTTCTTC.

The V gene is TRBV19, the J gene TRBJ2-3; 8 bases are shared with TRBD1. The CDR3 runs 15 residues. V lost 3 bases and J lost 3; bases outside the gene matches: 5. The germline CDR1 and CDR2 sequences are LNHDA and SQIVND (reference sequence). CDR3 in DNA: TGTGCCAGTAGTATGGTCCAGGGGGCAACAGATACGCAGTATTTT. Its translation: CASSMVQGATDTQYF.

This chain joins TRBV6-6 and TRBJ1-3, with D possibly matching TRBD1 (6 bases). The CDR3 is 15 residues long. The germline V and J ends were trimmed by 6 bases and 0 bases, with 12 bases remaining between them. Germline assignment: CDR1 MNHNY and CDR2 SVGAGI (reference sequence). The CDR3 here is CASSLDRNSGNTIYF. The DNA of the CDR3 is TGTGCCAGCAGCCTCGACAGGAACTCTGGAAACACCATATATTTT.

The chain recombines TRBV28 with TRBJ2-5, with TRBD1 matching over 7 bases. CDR1 and CDR2 (germline): MDHEN, SYDVKM. The CDR3 covers 14 residues. V lost 4 bases and J lost 7; bases outside the gene matches: 9. CDR3 residues: CASSSLTGAGTQYF. CDR3 DNA sequence: TGTGCCAGCAGTTCACTAACAGGGGCGGGGACCCAGTACTTC.

The chain links TRBV5-1 to TRBJ1-1, with 7 bases identical to TRBD1. The J segment lost 2 bases and the V segment lost 4 bases, leaving 5 bases of the junction unmatched. The CDR3 is 14 residues long. Germline lookup yields CDR1 SGHRS and CDR2 YFSETQ. The DNA for the CDR3 is TGCGCCAGCAGCGTCCGGGACAGTAACACTGAAGCTTTCTTT. Translated, it gives CASSVRDSNTEAFF.

This rearrangement joins TRBV5-1 to TRBJ2-3; 7 nucleotides line up with TRBD1. In germline, CDR1 is SGHRS, CDR2 YFSETQ. After removal of 2 bases from V and 2 bases from J, the junction contained 5 bases not matched to a gene. The CDR3 spans 15 residues. In nucleotides, the CDR3 is TGCGCCAGCAGCTTTTCGACAGGGTCCACAGATACGCAGTATTTT. This sequence encodes CASSFSTGSTDTQYF.

V and J are TRBV18 and TRBJ2-7; 8 bases match TRBD1. The V gene end was trimmed by 8 bases and the J gene end by 6 bases; junction bases not matched to a gene: 3. Germline CDR1 is KGHSH and CDR2 is LQKENI. This CDR3 region has 11 residues. CDR3 in DNA: TGTGCCAGCCTCCAGGGGGCCGAGCAGTACTTC. Encoded protein: CASLQGAEQYF.

The chain couples TRBV2 to TRBJ2-2; D might be TRBD1 (5 bases). The germline V and J ends were trimmed by 6 bases and 0 bases, with 11 bases remaining between them. The CDR3 runs to 15 residues. The germline V gene has CDR1 SNHLY and CDR2 FYNNEI. For the CDR3, the DNA is TGTGCCAGCAGATGGGCAGGGACGAACACCGGGGAGCTGTTTTTT. It is translated as CASRWAGTNTGELFF.

V usage is TRBV6-1 and J usage is TRBJ2-7, with D possibly matching TRBD1 (5 bases). Trimming left V 7 bases short and J 6 bases short, with 7 bases between. The CDR3 covers 10 residues. Germline CDR1 MNHNS, CDR2 SASEGT. CDR3 in amino acids: CASTGSEQYF. The CDR3 nucleotides are TGTGCCAGCACAGGGTCCGAGCAGTACTTC.

The chain is built from TRBV6-1 and TRBJ2-2, with a weak D call TRBD1 (5 bases). Looked up from germline, CDR1 is MNHNS and CDR2 is SASEGT. Trimming stripped 6 bases from V and 7 bases from J, with 15 bases between. The CDR3 is 14 residues long. CDR3: CASRGQGKVGELFF. CDR3 nucleotides: TGTGCCAGCAGGGGGCAGGGTAAAGTCGGGGAGCTGTTTTTT.

V gene TRBV19 combines with J gene TRBJ2-2, with a tentative D call TRBD2 (6 bases). Germline V lookup: CDR1 LNHDA, CDR2 SQIVND (reference sequence). There are 17 residues in the CDR3. Trimming left V 5 bases short and J 4 bases short, with 20 bases between. The CDR3 spells CASSFSGRRAATGELFF. In nucleotides, the CDR3 is TGTGCCAGTAGTTTCTCTGGCAGGAGGGCGGCCACCGGGGAGCTGTTTTTT.

The rearrangement joins TRBV19 to TRBJ2-5, with D unresolved. V gave up 3 bases and J gave up 5 bases, with 10 bases separating them. The CDR3 runs to 13 residues. The V gene's germline CDR1 is LNHDA and CDR2 SQIVND (reference sequence). CDR3 loop: CASSIRLEETQYF. DNA of the CDR3: TGTGCCAGTAGTATTCGCCTGGAGGAGACCCAGTACTTC.

This sequence joins TRBV11-2 and TRBJ1-1; 7 bases match TRBD1. V was clipped by 6 bases and J by 4 bases; unmatched bases: 8. Germline loops: CDR1 SGHAT, CDR2 FQNNGV. This CDR3 region has 14 residues. This CDR3 reads CASSIRGLGTEAFF. In DNA form, the CDR3 reads TGTGCCAGCAGTATAAGGGGGCTGGGCACTGAAGCTTTCTTT.

This chain links TRBV6-5 with TRBJ1-6; TRBD1 might be the D (5 bases). V was shortened by 0 bases and J by 9 bases, with 12 bases between the two germline ends. From germline, CDR1 is MNHEY and CDR2 SVGAGI. CDR3 size: 15 residues. In DNA form, the CDR3 reads TGTGCCAGCAGTTACTCGCAGGGTATTAGTTCACCCCTCCACTTT. Encoded protein: CASSYSQGISSPLHF.